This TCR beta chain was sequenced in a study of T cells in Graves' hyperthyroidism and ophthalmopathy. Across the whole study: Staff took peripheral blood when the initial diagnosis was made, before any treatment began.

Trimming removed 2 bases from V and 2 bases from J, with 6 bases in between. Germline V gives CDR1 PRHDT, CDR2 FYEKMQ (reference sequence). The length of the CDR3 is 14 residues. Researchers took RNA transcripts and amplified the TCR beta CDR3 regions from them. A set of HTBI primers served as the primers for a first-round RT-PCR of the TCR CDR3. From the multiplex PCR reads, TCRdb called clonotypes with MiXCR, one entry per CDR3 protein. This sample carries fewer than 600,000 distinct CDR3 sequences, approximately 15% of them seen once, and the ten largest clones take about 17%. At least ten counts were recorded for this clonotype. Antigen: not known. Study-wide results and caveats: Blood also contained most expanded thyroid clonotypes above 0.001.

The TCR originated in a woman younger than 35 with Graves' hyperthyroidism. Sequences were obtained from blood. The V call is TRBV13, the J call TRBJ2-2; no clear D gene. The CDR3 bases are TGTGCCAGCAGCTTACGGGCCAACACCGGGGAGCTGTTTTTT. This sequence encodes CASSLRANTGELFF.